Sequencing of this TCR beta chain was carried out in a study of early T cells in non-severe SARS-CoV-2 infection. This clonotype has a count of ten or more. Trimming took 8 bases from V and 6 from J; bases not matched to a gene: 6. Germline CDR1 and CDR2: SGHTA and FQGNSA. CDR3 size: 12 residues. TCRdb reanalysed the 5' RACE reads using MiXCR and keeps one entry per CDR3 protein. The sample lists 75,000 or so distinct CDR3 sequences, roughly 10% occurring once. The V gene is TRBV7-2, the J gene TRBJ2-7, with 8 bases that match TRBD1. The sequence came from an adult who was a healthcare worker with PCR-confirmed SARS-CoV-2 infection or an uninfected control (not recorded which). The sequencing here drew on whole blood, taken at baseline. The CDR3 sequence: CASSIDRGEQYF. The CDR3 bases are TGTGCCAGCTCGATAGACAGGGGCGAGCAGTACTTC.